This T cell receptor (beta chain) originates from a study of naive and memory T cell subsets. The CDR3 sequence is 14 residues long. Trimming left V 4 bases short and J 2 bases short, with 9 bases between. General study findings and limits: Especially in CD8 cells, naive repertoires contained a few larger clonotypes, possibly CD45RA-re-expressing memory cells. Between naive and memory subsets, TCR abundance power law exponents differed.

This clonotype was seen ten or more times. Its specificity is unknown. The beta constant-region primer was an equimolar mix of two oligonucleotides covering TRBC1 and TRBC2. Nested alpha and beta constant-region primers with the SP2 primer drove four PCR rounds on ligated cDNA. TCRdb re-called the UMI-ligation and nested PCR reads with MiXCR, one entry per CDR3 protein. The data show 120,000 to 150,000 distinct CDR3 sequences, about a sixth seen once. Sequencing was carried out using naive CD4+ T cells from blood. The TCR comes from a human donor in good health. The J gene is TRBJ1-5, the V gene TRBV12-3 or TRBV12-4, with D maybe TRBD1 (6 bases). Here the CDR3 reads CASSYRQGNQPQHF. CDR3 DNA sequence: TGTGCCAGCAGTTATCGACAGGGCAATCAGCCCCAGCATTTT.